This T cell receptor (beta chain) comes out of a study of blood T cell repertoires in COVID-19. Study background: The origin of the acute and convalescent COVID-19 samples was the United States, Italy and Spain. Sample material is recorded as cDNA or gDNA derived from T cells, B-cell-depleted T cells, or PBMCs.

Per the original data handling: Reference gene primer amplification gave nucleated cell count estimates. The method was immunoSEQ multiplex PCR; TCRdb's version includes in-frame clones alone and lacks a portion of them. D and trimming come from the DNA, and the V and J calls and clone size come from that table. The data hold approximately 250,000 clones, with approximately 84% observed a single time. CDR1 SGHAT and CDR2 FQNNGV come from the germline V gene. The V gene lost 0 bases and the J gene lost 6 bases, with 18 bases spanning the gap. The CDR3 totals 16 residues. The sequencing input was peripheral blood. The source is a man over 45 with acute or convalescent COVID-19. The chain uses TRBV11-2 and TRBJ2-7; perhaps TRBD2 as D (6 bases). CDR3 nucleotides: TGTGCCAGCAGCTTAGAGGGGACTTACGCTACAATCGAGCAGTACTTC. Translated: CASSLEGTYATIEQYF.